This T cell receptor (beta chain) was found in a study of long-term antiretroviral therapy in people with HIV. Survey level was the resolution at which the v3.0 immunoSEQ assay ran. This table comes from immunoSEQ multiplex PCR, and its TCRdb copy is limited to in-frame clones, with some not included. The repertoire includes tens of thousands of clones, 65% to 90% of them detected once, and more than 6.5% sits in the top ten. Germline V gene sequence: CDR1 SNHLY, CDR2 FYNNEI. The CDR3 length is 15 residues. V lost 2 bases to trimming and J lost 0 bases; unmatched junction nucleotides: 1. The chain recombines TRBV2 with TRBJ2-1, with 7 bases identical to TRBD1. This clonotype was obtained from a woman aged 25 to 39 with HIV. The sample here was unsorted PBMCs, taken 1.8 years before starting antiretroviral therapy. The DNA of the CDR3 is TGTGCCAGCAGTGAATACAGGGGCTCCTACAATGAGCAGTTCTTC. Translation gives CASSEYRGSYNEQFF.